This passage covers 19 T cell receptor beta chains from one sample sequenced in a study of beta chain features in type 1 diabetes. For these TCRs, the target antigens are not known. The isolated RNA, all of it, was reverse transcribed, so expressed TCRB transcripts were what got sequenced. Libraries were prepared by immunoSEQ multiplex PCR; TCRdb keeps only in-frame clonotypes and omits some of them. The sample comprises around 690,000 clones, about an eighth of which are singletons, and approximately 0.11% rests with the top ten. Findings and limits, study-wide: For Type 1 diabetes patients, all four CD4+ subsets carried TCRB CDR3s that were moderately but significantly shorter.

The sample consisted of naive CD4+ T cells from blood. These receptors all stem from a man younger than 45 with type 1 diabetes.

Regarding this clone: Other DNA sequences in the same sample also yield this CDR3. This chain uses TRBV29-1 with TRBJ2-1, with 8 bases aligning to TRBD1. J was trimmed by 4 bases and V by 4 bases; bases with no gene match: 0. Germline CDR1 and CDR2: SQVTM and ANQGSEA. The CDR3 spans 12 residues. DNA for the CDR3: TGCAGCGTTGGGACAGGGTACAATGAGCAGTTCTTC. Its protein product is CSVGTGYNEQFF.

This clone was counted between two and nine times. The chain couples TRBV6-4 to TRBJ1-2; D is uncertain. This CDR3 is built from 14 residues. CDR1 and CDR2 from the germline V gene are MRHNA and SNTAGT. V was cut by 0 bases and J by 5 bases, with 10 bases left in between. The CDR3 spells CASSDSIDGYGYTF. The CDR3 nucleotides read TGTGCCAGCAGTGACTCTATCGATGGGTATGGCTACACCTTC.

This clone was seen a handful of times. The chain recombines TRBV13 with TRBJ1-3; tentative D call: TRBD1 (5 bases). Germline V gene data show CDR1 as PRHDT and CDR2 as FYEKMQ (reference sequence). V was cut by 8 bases and J by 3 bases, with 17 bases left in between. The length of the CDR3 is 15 residues. This chain's CDR3 is CASCGAASSGNTIYF. The CDR3 DNA sequence: TGTGCCAGCTGTGGGGCGGCTTCTAGTGGAAACACCATATATTTT.

The V gene is TRBV4-3, the J gene TRBJ1-6; no definite D call. V was pared by 7 bases and J by 7 bases, with 11 bases between. The germline gives CDR1 LGHNA, CDR2 YSLEER. This CDR3 spans 13 amino acids. CDR3 region: CASTPGWNSPLHF. The DNA of the CDR3 is TGCGCCAGCACCCCCGGGTGGAATTCACCCCTCCACTTT.

The chain combines TRBV9 with TRBJ2-5; possible D gene TRBD2, 6 bases. This CDR3 comprises 14 residues. The V and J ends lost 3 bases and 5 bases respectively, with 14 bases between them. Germline CDR1 and CDR2: SGDLS and YYNGEE. The chain's CDR3 is CASSAITSPETQYF. The CDR3 DNA follows: TGTGCCAGCAGCGCCATCACTAGCCCGGAGACCCAGTACTTC. The full variable domain, its missing parts supplied by reference TRBV9 and TRBJ2-5, is DSGVTQTPKHLITATGQRVTLRCSPRSGDLSVYWYQQSLDQGLQFLIQYYNGEERAKGNILERFSAQQFPDLHSELNLSSLELGDSALYFCASSAITSPETQYFGPGTRLLVL.

V is TRBV25-1 and J is TRBJ2-1; D is unresolved. CDR1 and CDR2 (germline): MGHDK, SYGVNS. The V gene lost 0 bases and the J gene lost 7 bases, with 13 bases spanning the gap. This CDR3 has 15 residues. CDR3 protein: CASSEYGAVWNEQFF. DNA for the CDR3: TGTGCCAGCAGTGAATATGGTGCTGTATGGAATGAGCAGTTCTTC.

The J gene is TRBJ2-4, the V gene TRBV2, with a tentative D call TRBD1 (5 bases). This CDR3 is 13 amino acids long. Per the germline V gene, CDR1 is SNHLY and CDR2 is FYNNEI. Trimming pared 7 bases from V and 8 bases from J, leaving 15 bases between. The CDR3 region has the DNA TGTGCCAGCACTCCTGCCAGGGTAGACATTCAGTACTTC. This translates into CASTPARVDIQYF.

There are a few counts of this clone. The chain has TRBV20-1 and TRBJ2-7; a possible D gene is TRBD1 (5 bases). The germline V and J ends were trimmed by 5 bases and 3 bases, with 8 bases remaining between them. CDR1 and CDR2 from the germline V gene are DFQATT and SNEGSKA (reference sequence). The CDR3 totals 11 residues. CDR3 amino acids: CSAVTVYEQYF. The CDR3 DNA sequence: TGCAGTGCTGTGACAGTCTACGAGCAGTACTTC.

This chain links TRBV7-2 with TRBJ1-2, with TRBD1 matching 8 bases. CDR1 is SGHTA and CDR2 is FQGNSA in the germline V gene. Germline trimming cut 5 bases from V and 8 bases from J; bases unmatched to any gene: 7. This CDR3 has 13 amino acids. The CDR3 DNA follows: TGTGCCAGCAGCCATGGACAGGGTAACGGCTACACCTTC. Translated: CASSHGQGNGYTF.

The gene calls are TRBV5-1 and TRBJ1-6; D gene ambiguous. This CDR3 spans 14 amino acids. Looked up from germline, CDR1 is SGHRS and CDR2 is YFSETQ. Trimming removed 2 bases at V and 4 bases at J, with 7 bases between. CDR3 loop: CASSFTGYNSPLHF. CDR3 DNA sequence: TGCGCCAGCAGCTTTACCGGGTATAATTCACCCCTCCACTTT.

V usage is TRBV29-1 and J usage is TRBJ1-1; 10 bases are a match to TRBD1. V shed 6 bases and J 2 bases; nucleotides not matched to a gene: 18. This CDR3 has 18 amino acids. CDR1 is SQVTM and CDR2 is ANQGSEA in the germline V gene. CDR3 residues: CSVAPGQGFHLINTEAFF. CDR3 in DNA: TGCAGCGTCGCCCCGGGACAGGGGTTTCATTTGATAAACACTGAAGCTTTCTTT.

The gene calls are TRBV7-2 and TRBJ2-5; 8 bases align to TRBD2. Unmatched junction bases numbered 5, after V lost 5 bases and J lost 0 bases. Germline V gives CDR1 SGHTA, CDR2 FQGNSA. The CDR3 length is 15 residues. CDR3 in DNA: TGTGCCAGCAGCCGACTAGCGTGGTACCAAGAGACCCAGTACTTC. Amino acids: CASSRLAWYQETQYF.

The J gene is TRBJ1-6, the V gene TRBV7-2, with D possibly being TRBD1 (6 bases). The CDR3 extends over 17 amino acids. Deletions cut 1 base from V and 6 bases from J, with 16 bases between. Germline CDR1 and CDR2: SGHTA and FQGNSA. The CDR3 protein is CASSLVSGGASNSPLHF. The CDR3 nucleotides are TGTGCCAGCAGCTTAGTGAGTGGGGGCGCAAGTAATTCACCCCTCCACTTT. The variable domain in full, with the rest retrieved from reference TRBV7-2 and TRBJ1-6, is GAGVSQSPSNKVTEKGKDVELRCDPISGHTALYWYRQSLGQGLEFLIYFQGNSAPDKSGLPSDRFSAERTGGSVSTLTIQRTQQEDSAVYLCASSLVSGGASNSPLHFGNGTRLTVT.

This clone was observed a handful of times. The chain carries TRBV19 and TRBJ1-5; 7 bases match TRBD1. Per the germline V gene, CDR1 is LNHDA and CDR2 is SQIVND (reference sequence). J was trimmed by 6 bases and V by 3 bases; bases with no gene match: 8. The CDR3 is 15 amino acids. As DNA, the CDR3 is TGTGCCAGTAGTATTCGAGGACAGGTCGTTCAGCCCCAGCATTTT. It codes for CASSIRGQVVQPQHF.

The chain has TRBV19 and TRBJ1-2, with D maybe TRBD1 (5 bases). V lost 5 bases and J lost 7, with 17 bases in between. The CDR3 runs 14 residues. The germline V gene has CDR1 LNHDA and CDR2 SQIVND (reference sequence). CDR3 protein: CASSPGPFSGGYTF. CDR3 nucleotide sequence: TGTGCCAGTAGTCCGGGACCATTTAGTGGTGGCTACACCTTC.

The gene calls are TRBV4-3 and TRBJ1-2; 8 positions match TRBD1. Germline assignment: CDR1 LGHNA and CDR2 YSLEER. The CDR3 has 16 amino acids. V lost 0 bases to trimming and J lost 4 bases; unmatched junction nucleotides: 7. This chain's CDR3 is CASSQEVARGPYGYTF. CDR3 DNA sequence: TGCGCCAGCAGCCAAGAAGTGGCCAGGGGGCCCTATGGCTACACCTTC.

The sample holds a few counts of this clone. The chain recombines TRBV14 with TRBJ1-6; D unclear. The CDR3 covers 13 residues. Deletions cut 3 bases from V and 10 bases from J, with 10 bases between. Germline lookup yields CDR1 SGHDN and CDR2 FVKESK. The CDR3 coding sequence is TGTGCCAGCAGCCAGTTGAGTGGGTCACCCCTCCACTTT. Translating gives CASSQLSGSPLHF.

This clone was detected a few times. CDR3 bases: TGCGCCAGCAGTTCGACAGGGAGGACTGAAGCTTTCTTT. Protein product: CASSSTGRTEAFF. The chain has TRBV5-1 and TRBJ1-1, with 7 bases matching TRBD1. From germline, CDR1 is SGHRS and CDR2 YFSETQ. This CDR3 comprises 13 residues. Germline trimming cut 5 bases from V and 5 bases from J; bases unmatched to any gene: 6. Full variable domain (outside the CDR3, taken from reference TRBV5-1 and TRBJ1-1): KAGVTQTPRYLIKTRGQQVTLSCSPISGHRSVSWYQQTPGQGLQFLFEYFSETQRNKGNFPGRFSGRQFSNSRSEMNVSTLELGDSALYLCASSSTGRTEAFFGQGTRLTVV.

This rearrangement joins TRBV14 to TRBJ1-3; D gene ambiguous. V shed 11 bases and J shed 0 bases, with 11 bases lying between them. CDR3 size: 13 residues. Germline V lookup: CDR1 SGHDN, CDR2 FVKESK. The CDR3 nucleotides are TGTGCCTCTGGCCTATACTCTGGAAACACCATATATTTT. Protein sequence: CASGLYSGNTIYF.